The sequence of this T cell receptor beta chain was determined in a study of identical twins. This CDR3 contains 13 residues. Germline-derived CDR1 and CDR2 are MNHEY and SVGEGT. Trimming pared 5 bases from V and 13 bases from J, leaving 18 bases between. This clonotype was found a few times. TCRdb recomputed calls from the 5' RACE reads with MiXCR, one row per CDR3 protein. This table holds approximately 700,000 distinct CDR3 sequences, roughly 18% found once. The same sample was also used in a study of T cells expressing NK-cell markers.

This chain connects TRBV6-2 or TRBV6-3 to TRBJ2-1, with D possibly TRBD2 on 6 matching bases. The material sequenced was PBMCs. The receptor was derived from a woman aged 18 to 35 in good health. Here the CDR3 DNA reads TGTGCCAGCAGTCGTTCCGGGACTGGGTTCCAGTTCTTC. This gives the protein CASSRSGTGFQFF.